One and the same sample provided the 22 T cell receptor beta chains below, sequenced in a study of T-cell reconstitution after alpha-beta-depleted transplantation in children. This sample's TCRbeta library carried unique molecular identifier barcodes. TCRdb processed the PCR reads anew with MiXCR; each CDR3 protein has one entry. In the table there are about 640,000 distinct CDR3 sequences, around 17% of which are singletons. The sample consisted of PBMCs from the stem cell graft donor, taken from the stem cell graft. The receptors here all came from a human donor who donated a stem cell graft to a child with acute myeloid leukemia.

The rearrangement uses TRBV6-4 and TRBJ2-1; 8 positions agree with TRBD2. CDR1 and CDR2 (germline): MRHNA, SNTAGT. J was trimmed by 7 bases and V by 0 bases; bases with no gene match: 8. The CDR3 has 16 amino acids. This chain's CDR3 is CASSDSAAGVLNEQFF. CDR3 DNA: TGTGCCAGCAGTGACTCAGCAGCGGGGGTTTTAAATGAGCAGTTCTTC.

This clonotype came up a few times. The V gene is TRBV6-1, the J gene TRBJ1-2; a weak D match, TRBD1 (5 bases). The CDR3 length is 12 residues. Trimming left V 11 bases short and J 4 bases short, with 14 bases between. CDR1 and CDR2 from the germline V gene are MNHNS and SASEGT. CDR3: CAASTQVYGYTF. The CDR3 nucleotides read TGTGCCGCCTCTACACAGGTCTATGGCTACACCTTC.

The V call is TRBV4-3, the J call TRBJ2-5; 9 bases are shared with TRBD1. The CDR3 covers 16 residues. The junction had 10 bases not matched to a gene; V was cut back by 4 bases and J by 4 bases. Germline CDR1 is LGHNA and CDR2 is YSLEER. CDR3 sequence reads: CASSPGLRTGVETQYF. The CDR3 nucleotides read TGCGCCAGCAGCCCCGGACTGCGGACAGGGGTAGAGACCCAGTACTTC.

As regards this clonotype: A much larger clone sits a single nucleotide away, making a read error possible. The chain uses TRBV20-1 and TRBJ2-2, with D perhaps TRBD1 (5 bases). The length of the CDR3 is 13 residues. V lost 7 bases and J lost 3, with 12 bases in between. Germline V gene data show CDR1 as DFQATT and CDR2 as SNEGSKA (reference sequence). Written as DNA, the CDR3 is TGCAGTGGAAGGGGAAGGCACACCGGGGAGCTGTTTTTT. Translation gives CSGRGRHTGELFF.

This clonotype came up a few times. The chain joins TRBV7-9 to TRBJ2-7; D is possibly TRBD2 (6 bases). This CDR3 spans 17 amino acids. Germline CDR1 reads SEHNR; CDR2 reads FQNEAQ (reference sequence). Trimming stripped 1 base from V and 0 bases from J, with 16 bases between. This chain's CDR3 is CASSLEGLTASSYEQYF. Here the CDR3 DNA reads TGTGCCAGCAGCTTAGAGGGACTCACTGCATCCTCCTACGAGCAGTACTTC.

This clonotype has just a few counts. The CDR3 here is CASSSGTYTEAFF. The CDR3 DNA reads as TGCGCCAGCAGCTCTGGGACCTACACTGAAGCTTTCTTT. This chain joins TRBV5-1 and TRBJ1-1, with D possibly matching TRBD1 (5 bases). The CDR3 loop spans 13 amino acids. CDR1 is SGHRS and CDR2 is YFSETQ in the germline V gene. Deletions cut 3 bases from V and 3 bases from J, with 9 bases between.

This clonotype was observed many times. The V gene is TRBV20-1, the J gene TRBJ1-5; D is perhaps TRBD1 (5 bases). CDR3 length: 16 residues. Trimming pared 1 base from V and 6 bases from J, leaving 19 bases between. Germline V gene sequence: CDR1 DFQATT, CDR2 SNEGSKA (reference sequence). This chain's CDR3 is CSARGRVAGSFQPQHF. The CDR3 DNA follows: TGCAGTGCTAGAGGTAGAGTTGCAGGGTCCTTTCAGCCCCAGCATTTT.

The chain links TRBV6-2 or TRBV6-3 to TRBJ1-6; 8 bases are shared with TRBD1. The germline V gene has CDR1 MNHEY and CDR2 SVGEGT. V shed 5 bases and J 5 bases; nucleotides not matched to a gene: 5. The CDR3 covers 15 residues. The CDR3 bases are TGTGCCAGCAGTCGAGAGGACAGGGATAATTCACCCCTCCACTTT. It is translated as CASSREDRDNSPLHF.

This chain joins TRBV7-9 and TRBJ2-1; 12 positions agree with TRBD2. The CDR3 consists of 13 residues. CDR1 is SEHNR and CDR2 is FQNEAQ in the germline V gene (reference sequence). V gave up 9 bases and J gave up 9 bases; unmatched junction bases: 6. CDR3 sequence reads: CASPSGGATEQFF. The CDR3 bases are TGTGCCAGTCCTAGCGGGGGGGCCACTGAGCAGTTCTTC.

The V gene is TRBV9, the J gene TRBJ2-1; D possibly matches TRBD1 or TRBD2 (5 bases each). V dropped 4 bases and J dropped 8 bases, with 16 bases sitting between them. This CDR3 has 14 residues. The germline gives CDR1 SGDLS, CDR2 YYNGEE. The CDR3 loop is CASSTGLPSDEQFF. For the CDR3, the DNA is TGTGCCAGCAGCACAGGACTGCCATCCGATGAGCAGTTCTTC.

The CDR3 loop is CASRPTGVGSPLHF. As DNA, the CDR3 is TGTGCCAGCAGACCTACAGGGGTAGGCTCACCCCTCCACTTT. The chain has TRBV11-2 and TRBJ1-6; 7 nucleotides agree with TRBD1. V lost 6 bases and J lost 10; bases outside the gene matches: 9. Germline V gene data show CDR1 as SGHAT and CDR2 as FQNNGV. This CDR3 comprises 14 residues.

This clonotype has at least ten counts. The DNA for the CDR3 is TGTGCCAGCAGTAACGTGGGGAATGAGCAGTTCTTC. This codes for CASSNVGNEQFF. This chain connects TRBV12-3 or TRBV12-4 to TRBJ2-1; no definite D call. The CDR3 length is 12 residues. The ends were cut back, 5 bases at V and 7 bases at J, with 9 bases in the middle.

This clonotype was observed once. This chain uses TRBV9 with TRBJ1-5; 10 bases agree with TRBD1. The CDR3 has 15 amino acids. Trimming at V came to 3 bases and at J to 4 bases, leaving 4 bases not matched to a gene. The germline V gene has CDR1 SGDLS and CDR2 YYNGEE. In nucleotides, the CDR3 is TGTGCCAGCAGCGGACAGGGGGCCTCTAATCAGCCCCAGCATTTT. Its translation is CASSGQGASNQPQHF.

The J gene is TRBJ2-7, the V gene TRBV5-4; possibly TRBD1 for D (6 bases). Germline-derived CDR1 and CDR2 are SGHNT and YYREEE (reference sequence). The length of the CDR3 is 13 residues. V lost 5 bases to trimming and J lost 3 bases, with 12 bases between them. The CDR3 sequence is CASSRDTIYEQYF. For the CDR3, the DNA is TGTGCCAGCAGTCGGGACACCATCTACGAGCAGTACTTC.

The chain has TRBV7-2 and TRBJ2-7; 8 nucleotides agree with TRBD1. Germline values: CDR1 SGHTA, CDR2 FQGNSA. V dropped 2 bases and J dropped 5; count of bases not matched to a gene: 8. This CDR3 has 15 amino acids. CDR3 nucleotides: TGTGCCAGCAGCTTACAGGGGGCGCGTCTCGACGAGCAGTACTTC. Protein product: CASSLQGARLDEQYF.

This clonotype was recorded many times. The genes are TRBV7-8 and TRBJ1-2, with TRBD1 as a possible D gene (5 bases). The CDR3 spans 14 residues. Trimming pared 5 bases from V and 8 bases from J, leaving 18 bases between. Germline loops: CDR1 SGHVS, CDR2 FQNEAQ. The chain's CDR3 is CASSPAGIVKGYTF. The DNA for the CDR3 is TGTGCCAGCAGCCCCGCAGGGATCGTAAAAGGCTACACCTTC.

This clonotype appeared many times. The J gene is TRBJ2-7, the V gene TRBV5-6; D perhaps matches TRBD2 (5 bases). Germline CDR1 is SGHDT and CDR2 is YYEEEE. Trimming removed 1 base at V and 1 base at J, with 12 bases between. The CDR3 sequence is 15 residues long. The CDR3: CASSLSGLPSYEQYV. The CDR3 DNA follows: TGTGCCAGCAGCTTGAGCGGTCTGCCATCCTACGAGCAGTACGTC.

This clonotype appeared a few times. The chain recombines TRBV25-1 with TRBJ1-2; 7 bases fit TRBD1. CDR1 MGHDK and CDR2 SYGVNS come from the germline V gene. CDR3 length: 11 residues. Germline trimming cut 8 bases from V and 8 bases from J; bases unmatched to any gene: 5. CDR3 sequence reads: CASGTVRGYTF. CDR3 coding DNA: TGTGCCAGCGGGACAGTGAGAGGCTACACCTTC.

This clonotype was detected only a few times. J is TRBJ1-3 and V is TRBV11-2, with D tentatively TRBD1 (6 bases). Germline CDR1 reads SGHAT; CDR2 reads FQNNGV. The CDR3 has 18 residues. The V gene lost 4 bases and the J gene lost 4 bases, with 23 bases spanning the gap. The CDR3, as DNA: TGTGCCAGCAGCTACCGTGGCGGACAGCTCTTCGGCGGAAACACCATATATTTT. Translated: CASSYRGGQLFGGNTIYF.

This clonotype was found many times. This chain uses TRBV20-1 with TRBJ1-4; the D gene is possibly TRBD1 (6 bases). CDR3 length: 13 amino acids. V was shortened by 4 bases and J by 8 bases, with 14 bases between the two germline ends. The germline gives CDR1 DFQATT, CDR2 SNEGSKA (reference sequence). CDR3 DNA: TGCAGTGCTATAGTGGGGGGGCGAGAAAAACTGTTTTTT. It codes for CSAIVGGREKLFF.

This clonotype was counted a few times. DNA for the CDR3: TGTGCCAGCAGCTTCGCGACTAGCGGGGGGACAGATACGCAGTATTTT. This sequence encodes CASSFATSGGTDTQYF. This chain connects TRBV7-2 to TRBJ2-3, with 13 bases aligning to TRBD2. The trim removed 3 bases at V and 3 bases at J, leaving 3 bases unmatched. The length of the CDR3 is 16 residues. Germline CDR1 SGHTA, CDR2 FQGNSA.

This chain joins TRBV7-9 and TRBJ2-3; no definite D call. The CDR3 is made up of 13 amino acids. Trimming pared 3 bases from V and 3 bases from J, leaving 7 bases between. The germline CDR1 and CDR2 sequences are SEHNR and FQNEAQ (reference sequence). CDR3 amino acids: CASSLNRTDTQYF. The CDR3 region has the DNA TGTGCCAGCAGCTTGAACAGAACAGATACGCAGTATTTT.